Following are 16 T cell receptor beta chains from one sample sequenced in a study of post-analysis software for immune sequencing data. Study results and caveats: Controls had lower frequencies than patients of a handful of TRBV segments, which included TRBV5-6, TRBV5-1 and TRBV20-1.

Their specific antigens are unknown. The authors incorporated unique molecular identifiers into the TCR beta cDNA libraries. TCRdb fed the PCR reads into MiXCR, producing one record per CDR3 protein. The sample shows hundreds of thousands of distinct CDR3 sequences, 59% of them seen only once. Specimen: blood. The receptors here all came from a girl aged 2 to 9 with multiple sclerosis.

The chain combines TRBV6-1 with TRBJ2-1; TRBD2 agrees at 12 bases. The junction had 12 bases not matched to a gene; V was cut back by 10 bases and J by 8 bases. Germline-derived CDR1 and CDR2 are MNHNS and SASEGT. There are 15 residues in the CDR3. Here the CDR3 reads CAILSGLAGRDEQFF. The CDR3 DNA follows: TGTGCCATCCTTTCCGGACTAGCGGGACGAGATGAGCAGTTCTTC.

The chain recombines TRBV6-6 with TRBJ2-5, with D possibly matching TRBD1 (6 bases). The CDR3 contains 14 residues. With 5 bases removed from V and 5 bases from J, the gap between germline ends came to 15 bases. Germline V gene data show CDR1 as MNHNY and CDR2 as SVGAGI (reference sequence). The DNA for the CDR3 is TGTGCCAGCAGTGGCGAGGGGGAGACGGAGACCCAGTACTTC. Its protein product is CASSGEGETETQYF.

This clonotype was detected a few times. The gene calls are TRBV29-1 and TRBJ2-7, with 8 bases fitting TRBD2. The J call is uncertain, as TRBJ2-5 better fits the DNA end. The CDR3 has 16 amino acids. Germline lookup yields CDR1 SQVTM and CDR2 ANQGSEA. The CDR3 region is CSTTRGVAGKPETQYF. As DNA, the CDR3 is TGCAGCACGACTCGGGGGGTAGCGGGGAAACCAGAGACCCAGTACTTC.

CDR3 in amino acids: CASSYSSSGRNSYEQYF. In nucleotides, the CDR3 is TGTGCCAGCAGTTACTCGAGTAGCGGGAGGAACTCCTACGAGCAGTACTTC. The genes are TRBV6-6 and TRBJ2-7; 10 bases map to TRBD2. In germline, CDR1 is MNHNY, CDR2 SVGAGI (reference sequence). The CDR3 length is 17 residues. The V and J ends lost 0 bases and 0 bases, in that order; junction bases with no gene match: 5.

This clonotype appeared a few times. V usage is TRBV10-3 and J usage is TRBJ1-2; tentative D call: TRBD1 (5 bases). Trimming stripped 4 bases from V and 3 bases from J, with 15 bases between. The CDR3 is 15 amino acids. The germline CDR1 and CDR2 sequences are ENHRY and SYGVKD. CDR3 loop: CAISVSKDMDYGYTF. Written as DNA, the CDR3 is TGTGCCATCAGTGTTTCGAAGGACATGGACTATGGCTACACCTTC.

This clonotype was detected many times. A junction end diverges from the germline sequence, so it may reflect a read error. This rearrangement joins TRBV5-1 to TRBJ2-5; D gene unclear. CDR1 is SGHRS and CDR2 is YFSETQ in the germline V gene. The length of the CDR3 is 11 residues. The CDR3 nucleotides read TGTGCCAGCAGCCAACAAGAGACCCAGTACTTC. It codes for CASSQQETQYF.

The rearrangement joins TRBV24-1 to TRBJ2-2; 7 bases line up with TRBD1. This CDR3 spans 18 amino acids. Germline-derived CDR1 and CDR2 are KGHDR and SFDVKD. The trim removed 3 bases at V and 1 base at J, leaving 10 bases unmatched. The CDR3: CATSDAGRQGKNTGELFF. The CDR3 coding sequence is TGTGCCACCAGTGATGCTGGTCGACAGGGCAAGAACACCGGGGAGCTGTTTTTT.

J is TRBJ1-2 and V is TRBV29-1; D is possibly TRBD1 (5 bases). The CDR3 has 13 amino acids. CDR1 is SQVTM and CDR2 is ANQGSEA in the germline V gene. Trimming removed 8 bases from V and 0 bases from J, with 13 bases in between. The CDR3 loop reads CSFGHRSNYGYTF. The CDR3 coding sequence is TGCAGCTTCGGACACCGCTCTAACTATGGCTACACCTTC.

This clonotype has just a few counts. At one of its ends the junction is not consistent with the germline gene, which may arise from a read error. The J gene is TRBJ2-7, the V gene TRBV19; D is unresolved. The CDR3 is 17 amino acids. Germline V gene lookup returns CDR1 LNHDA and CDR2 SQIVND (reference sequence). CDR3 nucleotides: TGTGCTAGTAGTCCTCATGAAGCCCATACGTCCTCCAACGAGCAGTACTTC. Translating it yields CASSPHEAHTSSNEQYF.

The CDR3 protein is CASSSRLAGPQYF. CDR3 in DNA: TGTGCCAGCAGCTCACGACTAGCGGGTCCACAGTATTTT. The chain couples TRBV12-3 or TRBV12-4 to TRBJ2-3; 10 nucleotides agree with TRBD2. Trimming cost V 6 bases and J 12 bases; bases outside gene matches: 9. CDR3 length equals 13 residues.

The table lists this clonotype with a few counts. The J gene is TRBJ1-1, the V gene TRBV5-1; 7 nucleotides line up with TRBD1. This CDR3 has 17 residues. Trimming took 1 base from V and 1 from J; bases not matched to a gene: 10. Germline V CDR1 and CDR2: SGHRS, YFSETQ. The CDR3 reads CASSLNLGGAGNTEAFF. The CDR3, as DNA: TGCGCCAGCAGCTTGAATTTAGGGGGCGCCGGGAACACTGAAGCTTTCTTT.

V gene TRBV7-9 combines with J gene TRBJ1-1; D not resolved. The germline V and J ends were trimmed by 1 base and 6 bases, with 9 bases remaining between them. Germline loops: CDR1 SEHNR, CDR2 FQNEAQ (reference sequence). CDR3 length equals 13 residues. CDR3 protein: CASSLDGSAEAFF. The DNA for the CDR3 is TGTGCCAGCAGCTTAGATGGCAGCGCTGAAGCTTTCTTT.

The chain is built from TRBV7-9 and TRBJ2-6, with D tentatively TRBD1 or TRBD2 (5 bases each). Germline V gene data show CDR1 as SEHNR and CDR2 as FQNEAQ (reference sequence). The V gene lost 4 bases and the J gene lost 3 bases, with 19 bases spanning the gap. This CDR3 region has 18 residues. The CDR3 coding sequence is TGTGCCAGCAGCTGGATCCGGGACGGTTCTTATGGGGCCAACGTCCTGACTTTC. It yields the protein CASSWIRDGSYGANVLTF.

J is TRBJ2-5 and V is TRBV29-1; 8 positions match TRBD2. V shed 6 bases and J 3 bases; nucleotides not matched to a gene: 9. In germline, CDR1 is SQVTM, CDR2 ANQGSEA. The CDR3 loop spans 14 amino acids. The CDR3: CSVGGTSGEETQYF. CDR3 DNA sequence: TGCAGCGTCGGAGGAACTAGCGGCGAAGAGACCCAGTACTTC.

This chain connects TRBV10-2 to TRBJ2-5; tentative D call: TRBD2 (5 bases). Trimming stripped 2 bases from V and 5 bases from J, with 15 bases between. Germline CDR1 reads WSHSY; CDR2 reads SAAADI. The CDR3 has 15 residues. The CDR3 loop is CASSEGGVPGETQYF. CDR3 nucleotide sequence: TGCGCCAGCAGTGAGGGAGGAGTACCCGGGGAGACCCAGTACTTC.

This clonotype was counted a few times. This CDR3 reads CASGGLRETQYF. DNA for the CDR3: TGTGCCAGCGGGGGGCTACGAGAGACCCAGTACTTC. This chain joins TRBV6-5 and TRBJ2-5; D possibly uses TRBD1 or TRBD2 (6 bases each). V was trimmed by 8 bases and J by 4 bases, leaving 11 bases between them. Looked up from germline, CDR1 is MNHEY and CDR2 is SVGAGI. The CDR3 loop spans 12 amino acids.